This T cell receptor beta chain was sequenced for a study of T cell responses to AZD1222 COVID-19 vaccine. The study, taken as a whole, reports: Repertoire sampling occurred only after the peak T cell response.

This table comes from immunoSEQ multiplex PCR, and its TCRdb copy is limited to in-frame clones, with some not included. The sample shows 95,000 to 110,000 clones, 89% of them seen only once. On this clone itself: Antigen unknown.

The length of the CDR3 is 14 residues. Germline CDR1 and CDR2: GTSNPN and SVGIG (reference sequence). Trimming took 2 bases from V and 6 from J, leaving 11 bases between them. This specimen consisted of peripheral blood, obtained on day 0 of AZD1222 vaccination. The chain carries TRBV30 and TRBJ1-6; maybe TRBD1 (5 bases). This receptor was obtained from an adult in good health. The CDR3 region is CAWSQGGSNSPLHF. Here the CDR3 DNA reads TGTGCCTGGAGTCAGGGTGGGTCTAATTCACCCCTCCACTTT.